The clone carrying this TCR beta chain was recorded at least ten times. What it recognizes is unknown. TCRdb itself ran the PCR reads through MiXCR, one entry per CDR3 protein. The data contain nearly 650,000 distinct CDR3 sequences, about 25% of them seen just once; the ten biggest clones take up approximately 0.75%. From germline, CDR1 is PRHDT and CDR2 FYEKMQ (reference sequence). V lost 4 bases and J lost 2, with 20 bases in between. The CDR3 has 17 residues. These data originate in a study of molecular identifiers for immune sequencing clone quantification. As for the study in general: For replicates, RNA isolated from approximately 20,000 or 100,000 naive CD8 cells was divided into five portions, of which four were sequenced.

Study-wide findings and caveats: Clones that had above 20 RNA copies took up over 98% of effector molecules but under 1% in naive cells.

This clonotype was sampled from a human donor in good health. Some libraries in this study had Jurkat cell RNA spiked in. The chain employs TRBV13 and TRBJ1-2; tentatively, D is TRBD1 (6 bases). Input material: naive CD8+ T cells from blood, with Jurkat cell RNA spiked in. Regarding subset: FACS-sorted CD8+CD4-CCR7+CD45RA+ naive T cells. The CDR3 spells CASSSRGGQTLNYGYTF. CDR3 DNA: TGTGCCAGCAGCTCCAGGGGCGGACAGACGCTAAACTATGGCTACACCTTC.